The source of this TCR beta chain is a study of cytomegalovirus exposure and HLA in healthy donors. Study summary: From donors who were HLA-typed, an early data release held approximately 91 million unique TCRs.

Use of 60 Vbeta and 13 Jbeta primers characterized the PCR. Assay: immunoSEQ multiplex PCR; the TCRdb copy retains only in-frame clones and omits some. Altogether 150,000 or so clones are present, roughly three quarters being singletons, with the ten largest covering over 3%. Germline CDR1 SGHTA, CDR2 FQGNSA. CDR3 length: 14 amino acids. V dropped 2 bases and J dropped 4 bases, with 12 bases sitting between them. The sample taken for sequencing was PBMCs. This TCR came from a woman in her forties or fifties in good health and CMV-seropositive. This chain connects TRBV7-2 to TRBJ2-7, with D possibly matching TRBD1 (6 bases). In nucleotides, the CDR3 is TGTGCCAGCAGCTTAAGAAAACAGGGTTACGAGCAGTACTTC. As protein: CASSLRKQGYEQYF.